The clone carrying this T cell receptor (beta chain) was counted once. The antigen remains undetermined. Germline loops: CDR1 SGHVS, CDR2 FQNEAQ. V was pared by 3 bases and J by 2 bases, with 13 bases of the junction left unmatched. CDR3 length: 17 residues. Every patient was affected by relapse after autologous stem cell transplantation, while exposure to brentuximab vedotin was not uniform. Progressive disease, partial response or complete response was each patient's best response. The repertoire was sequenced with immunoSEQ multiplex PCR; TCRdb's copy has only in-frame clones and lacks some. The sample holds some 16,000 clones, about four fifths seen once. This sample stems from a study of PD-1 blockade in classical Hodgkin lymphoma. Findings and limits, study-wide: Baseline TCR diversity was reportedly lower in newly diagnosed patients than in healthy donors. It was reported as lower still in relapsed/refractory patients. Complete responders matched newly diagnosed patients in baseline diversity. Diversity in CD4+ TCRs, unlike that measured in CD8+ TCRs, had risen significantly by C4D1.

The TCR comes from a human donor with classical Hodgkin lymphoma. The specimen was peripheral blood mononuclear cells (PBMCs), collected before the second cycle of nivolumab. The genes are TRBV7-8 and TRBJ2-7; 7 bases line up with TRBD2. In DNA form, the CDR3 reads TGTGCCAGCAGCTTCGGGGAAATTAGCGGGCGACCCTACGAGCAGTACTTC. Protein sequence: CASSFGEISGRPYEQYF.